The 12 T cell receptor beta chains in this list originate from one sample, sequenced in a study of T cell changes during pregnancy in multiple sclerosis. Profiled with immunoSEQ multiplex PCR; TCRdb holds only in-frame clones, not every one. Among around 50,000 clones listed, about nine tenths were seen once. This sample comprised CD4+ T cells from peripheral blood mononuclear cells, obtained after pregnancy. Receptors originate from a female donor in good health, enrolled as a control in a pregnancy study.

This chain joins TRBV4-2 and TRBJ2-7; possibly TRBD2 for D (5 bases). Germline V gene data show CDR1 as LGHNA and CDR2 as YNFKEQ. The CDR3 is 16 amino acids. V gave up 0 bases and J gave up 3 bases, with 15 bases separating them. The CDR3 sequence is CASSQDFSGNRYEQYF. In DNA form, the CDR3 reads TGTGCCAGCAGCCAAGATTTTTCGGGAAATCGCTACGAGCAGTACTTC.

The J gene is TRBJ2-7, the V gene TRBV18; 8 nucleotides line up with TRBD1. The germline gives CDR1 KGHSH, CDR2 LQKENI. There are 14 residues in the CDR3. V trimming: 2 bases; J trimming: 3 bases; junction bases outside the gene matches: 3. The DNA for the CDR3 is TGTGCCAGCTCACCAGGGGACAGGAGCTACGAGCAGTACTTC. It encodes CASSPGDRSYEQYF.

This chain links TRBV11-2 with TRBJ2-5; no clear D. There are 14 residues in the CDR3. The V end lost 2 bases, the J end lost 2 bases, and 9 bases lay between the germline ends. Germline V gene lookup returns CDR1 SGHAT and CDR2 FQNNGV. The CDR3 DNA reads as TGTGCCAGCAGCTTATCGCAGGTACAAGAGACCCAGTACTTC. It specifies CASSLSQVQETQYF. The full variable domain, in which reference TRBV11-2 and TRBJ2-5 provide the parts outside the CDR3, is EAGVAQSPRYKIIEKRQSVAFWCNPISGHATLYWYQQILGQGPKLLIQFQNNGVVDDSQLPKDRFSAERLKGVDSTLKIQPAKLEDSAVYLCASSLSQVQETQYFGPGTRLLVL.

The chain recombines TRBV10-3 with TRBJ2-5; 14 bases line up with TRBD2. The junction had 8 bases not matched to a gene; V was cut back by 6 bases and J by 5 bases. Looked up from germline, CDR1 is ENHRY and CDR2 is SYGVKD. The CDR3 runs to 16 residues. The CDR3 here is CAISAGLAGVDETQYF. The CDR3 coding sequence is TGTGCCATCAGCGCGGGACTAGCGGGAGTAGATGAGACCCAGTACTTC.

J is TRBJ2-7 and V is TRBV28, with 9 nucleotides matching TRBD2. The CDR3 totals 15 residues. J was trimmed by 1 base and V by 6 bases; bases with no gene match: 7. The V gene's germline CDR1 is MDHEN and CDR2 SYDVKM. The CDR3 DNA reads TGTGCCAGCAGCGTAGCGGGAGAAGGGTCCTACGAGCAGTACTTC. It specifies CASSVAGEGSYEQYF.

This chain links TRBV5-1 with TRBJ1-4; no clear D gene. Germline lookup yields CDR1 SGHRS and CDR2 YFSETQ. The CDR3 contains 13 residues. Trimming stripped 0 bases from V and 6 bases from J, with 6 bases between. In DNA, the CDR3 is TGCGCCAGCAGCTTGGCTCGGGATGAAAAACTGTTTTTT. Translated, it gives CASSLARDEKLFF.

V gene TRBV6-7 combines with J gene TRBJ2-3, with 12 bases fitting TRBD2. TRBV6-7 is placed among ORFs of uncertain function. V lost 9 bases and J lost 0; bases outside the gene matches: 16. CDR3 length equals 19 residues. As DNA, the CDR3 is TGTGCCAGGTCTAGCGGGGGGGAAACACCTGAAACTAGCACAGATACGCAGTATTTT. This encodes CARSSGGETPETSTDTQYF.

This clone was counted a few times. The chain is built from TRBV11-1 and TRBJ1-5, with TRBD1 identical over 8 bases. This CDR3 has 14 residues. With 5 bases clipped from V and 6 bases from J, the junction kept 6 bases outside the gene matches. Germline CDR1 and CDR2: SGHAT and FQDESV (reference sequence). CDR3 protein: CASSPGQGGQPQHF. The DNA for the CDR3 is TGTGCCAGCAGCCCCGGACAGGGAGGTCAGCCCCAGCATTTT.

V is TRBV25-1 and J is TRBJ2-5; D ambiguous. This CDR3 has 13 amino acids. Germline lookup yields CDR1 MGHDK and CDR2 SYGVNS. Trimming pared 3 bases from V and 1 base from J, leaving 6 bases between. Written as DNA, the CDR3 is TGTGCCAGCAGTGAGCCGGGCCAAGAGACCCAGTACTTC. Residues: CASSEPGQETQYF.

The chain is built from TRBV9 and TRBJ1-2; TRBD1 aligns across 8 bases. Germline values: CDR1 SGDLS, CDR2 YYNGEE. V gave up 2 bases and J gave up 4 bases; unmatched junction bases: 1. The CDR3 has 13 residues. CDR3 sequence (DNA): TGTGCCAGCAGCGTTGGGACAGGCTATGGCTACACCTTC. Translation: CASSVGTGYGYTF.

This clone has more than one count but fewer than ten. V is TRBV6-4 and J is TRBJ1-2, with 11 bases lining up with TRBD1. Germline values: CDR1 MRHNA, CDR2 SNTAGT. The V segment lost 6 bases and the J segment 8 bases; nucleotides outside the gene matches: 8. The CDR3 contains 14 residues. CDR3: CASSTGQGAGGYTF. The DNA for the CDR3 is TGTGCCAGCAGCACAGGACAGGGGGCAGGAGGCTACACCTTC.

The chain has TRBV4-2 and TRBJ2-7; tentatively, D is TRBD2 (5 bases). This CDR3 region has 16 residues. Germline V CDR1 and CDR2: LGHNA, YNFKEQ. V lost 4 bases and J lost 1, with 17 bases in between. The CDR3 DNA sequence: TGTGCCAGCAGCCGCGACCCACTAGAAGGTTCCTACGAGCAGTACTTC. Its protein is CASSRDPLEGSYEQYF.